Sequencing of this T cell receptor beta chain was carried out in a study of blood T cells in healthy people across ages. Study findings and constraints: Significant beta diversity loss was already apparent by age roughly 40, declining roughly linearly.

Primers used in a second PCR of roughly 6 to 11 cycles were a sample-barcoded 5' primer and a J-beta primer mix. The template-switch adaptor, which had 12 random nucleotides, put a tag on each cDNA molecule. TCRdb ran MiXCR on the 5' RACE reads and lists one entry per CDR3 protein. The table lists about 640,000 distinct CDR3 sequences, about 54% of them singletons. Concerning this clonotype itself: Antigen unknown.

The CDR3 totals 13 residues. J gave up 7 bases and V 6 bases, and 4 bases lay outside the gene matches. This TCR came from a man aged 55 to 69 in good health. The chain uses TRBV12-3 or TRBV12-4 and TRBJ2-2; 8 bases align to TRBD2. The source material was blood. CDR3 sequence (DNA): TGTGCCAGCAGCGGGGGGGCAGGCGGGGAGCTGTTTTTT. As protein: CASSGGAGGELFF.